The rows below give T cell receptor beta chains drawn from one sample of a study of long-term antiretroviral therapy in people with HIV. Sequencing was performed with immunoSEQ multiplex PCR; in TCRdb, only in-frame clones are kept and a portion is missing. The table shows more than 20,000 clones, with around 86% occurring only once. The specimen comprised unsorted PBMCs, sampled around 2.6 years after starting antiretroviral therapy. These TCRs come from a man between 40 and 49 years old with HIV. CDR3s include the opening cysteine and the closing phenylalanine or tryptophan. D genes are given only for firm matches. Only part of the rows carry a size: once, few, many, or a class if the clone is expanded.

d_call,v_call,clone_size,j_call,cdr3_nt,cdr3_aa
-,TRBV2,-,TRBJ2-5,TGTGCCAGCAGTTTGAGGACTGGCATGCTGCAAGAGACCCAGTACTTC,CASSLRTGMLQETQYF
-,TRBV2,-,TRBJ2-7,TGTGCCAGCAGTGAAGATACGGGGGCACGTTTCGAGCAGTACTTC,CASSEDTGARFEQYF
TRBD2,TRBV4-1,-,TRBJ2-2,TGCGCCAGCAGTCTCACTAGCGGCAACACCGGGGAGCTGTTTTTT,CASSLTSGNTGELFF
-,TRBV28,-,TRBJ1-5,TGTGCCAGCTGCTGGGGGGTCGGCAATCAGCCCCAGCATTTT,CASCWGVGNQPQHF
-,TRBV20-1,-,TRBJ2-3,TGCAGTGCTCCCTCTCACGATACGCAGTATTTT,CSAPSHDTQYF
-,TRBV4-3,-,TRBJ2-7,TGCGCCAGCAGCCAAGGTTCCCCCTACAGCTACGAGCAGTACTTC,CASSQGSPYSYEQYF
-,TRBV18,-,TRBJ1-1,TGTGCCAGCTCACCCCAGGGAGAGGGAACTGAAGCTTTCTTT,CASSPQGEGTEAFF
-,TRBV19,-,TRBJ2-5,TGTGCCAGTAGTATAGTCGGGGGCCAAGAGACCCAGTACTTC,CASSIVGGQETQYF
TRBD1,TRBV7-6,-,TRBJ2-5,TGTGCCAGCAGCCTAGGACAGGGGGCTGGTGGGACCCAGTACTTC,CASSLGQGAGGTQYF
-,TRBV29-1,few,TRBJ1-2,TGCAGCGTTGAAACGGGGGGTAGTTATGGCTACACCTTC,CSVETGGSYGYTF
-,TRBV18,few,TRBJ1-5,TGTGCCAGCTCACCGGACGATGGCCAGCCCCAGCATTTT,CASSPDDGQPQHF
-,TRBV4-1,-,TRBJ2-3,TGCGCCAGCAGCCAAGATCGAAGCGATACGCAGTATTTT,CASSQDRSDTQYF
-,TRBV6-5,-,TRBJ1-1,TGTGCCAGCAGGGGGAACATGAACACTGAAGCTTTCTTT,CASRGNMNTEAFF
-,TRBV9,once,TRBJ2-3,TGTGCCAGCAGCGATAGCCTGCGTATGCCCGTAGATACGCAGTATTTT,CASSDSLRMPVDTQYF
-,TRBV7-3,-,TRBJ2-2,TGTGCCAGCAGCTTAATCCGGACGGGGACCCTGGGGGAGGAGCTGTTTTTT,CASSLIRTGTLGEELFF
-,TRBV6-6,-,TRBJ1-5,TGTGCCAGCAGTTACTCGGGGGGCGGTGGCAATCAGCCCCAGCATTTT,CASSYSGGGGNQPQHF
-,TRBV7-2,-,TRBJ2-7,TGTGCCAGCAGCTTACTAGGTGGGGGCTACGAGCAGTACTTC,CASSLLGGGYEQYF
-,TRBV7-9,-,TRBJ1-6,TGTGCCAGCAGCCGGACCCCGAGCTCCTATAATTCACCCCTCCACTTT,CASSRTPSSYNSPLHF
-,TRBV19,-,TRBJ1-4,TGTGCCAGTAGTATAGGAACCACCCCAACTAATGAAAAACTGTTTTTT,CASSIGTTPTNEKLFF
TRBD1,TRBV27,-,TRBJ1-2,TGTGCCAGCAGTTTACAGGGACAGGGGGCGAGGGGCTACACCTTC,CASSLQGQGARGYTF
-,TRBV5-6,-,TRBJ1-4,TGTGCCAGCAGCTCCCTAAAGGTCTCCCTAGTTGAGGAAAAACTGTTTTTT,CASSSLKVSLVEEKLFF
-,TRBV6-5,-,TRBJ1-1,TGTGCCAGCAGCCGACGAGGGGACACTGAAGCTTTCTTT,CASSRRGDTEAFF
-,TRBV27,-,TRBJ2-1,TGTGCCAGCAGCAGGAATTTGGTCCGCAATGAGCAGTTCTTC,CASSRNLVRNEQFF
-,TRBV6-5,-,TRBJ1-5,TGTGCCAGCAGGCCGAGTTTGAGGCAGCCCCAGCATTTT,CASRPSLRQPQHF
TRBD1,TRBV28,-,TRBJ2-7,TGTGCCAGCAGCGCAGGGGGCAGGGGTGACGGAGAGCAGTACTTC,CASSAGGRGDGEQYF
-,TRBV7-3,-,TRBJ2-1,TGTGCCAGCAGCTTAGGAGTAGTGCCCCCCTACAATGAGCAGTTCTTC,CASSLGVVPPYNEQFF
TRBD2,TRBV4-2,-,TRBJ2-1,TGTGCCAGCAGCCAAGATCTCTCGGCGGGGGGTTACAATGAGCAGTTCTTC,CASSQDLSAGGYNEQFF
TRBD1,TRBV10-3,-,TRBJ1-4,TGTGCCAGCAGGGGACAGATTAATGAAAAACTGTTTTTT,CASRGQINEKLFF
-,TRBV14,-,TRBJ2-1,TGTGCCAGCAGCCGGCGGGACCGTTACAATGAGCAGTTCTTC,CASSRRDRYNEQFF
TRBD2,TRBV7-9,-,TRBJ2-5,TGTGCCAGCAGCGGGGGGGTCTTGGAGGAGACCCAGTACTTC,CASSGGVLEETQYF
-,TRBV6-4,-,TRBJ2-6,TGTGCCAGCAGAGGGGGAGTCAGCTCTGGGGCCAACGTCCTGACTTTC,CASRGGVSSGANVLTF
TRBD2,TRBV5-1,once,TRBJ2-4,TGCGCCAGCAGCTTGGAAACGGGGGGGCCTCTCGGCATTCAGTACTTC,CASSLETGGPLGIQYF
-,TRBV19,-,TRBJ1-4,TGTGCCAGTAGTATCGGTCGGTGGGGTGAAAAACTGTTTTTT,CASSIGRWGEKLFF
TRBD1,TRBV28,-,TRBJ1-1,TGTGCCAGCAGTTTGGGACAGGGGATCACTGAAGCTTTCTTT,CASSLGQGITEAFF
TRBD2,TRBV28,-,TRBJ2-7,TGTGCCAGCAGTTCCCGCGGGGGGGCCCACGAGCAGTACTTC,CASSSRGGAHEQYF
-,TRBV19,-,TRBJ1-4,TGTGCCAGTAGTATCCGAGGGTTTGCAACTAATGAAAAACTGTTTTTT,CASSIRGFATNEKLFF
-,TRBV4-1,-,TRBJ2-3,TGCGCCAGCAGCCAAGACCCGGGGGATTATACGCAGTATTTT,CASSQDPGDYTQYF
TRBD2,TRBV7-2,-,TRBJ2-2,TGTGCCAGCAGTCTCTTAGCGGGAGAAGCCGGGGAGCTGTTTTTT,CASSLLAGEAGELFF
-,TRBV7-2,-,TRBJ2-5,TGTGCCAGCAGCCTGGGACGGCAAGAGACCCAGTACTTC,CASSLGRQETQYF
-,TRBV18,-,TRBJ2-5,TGTGCCAGCTCACCGGGAGGAGAGACCCAGTACTTC,CASSPGGETQYF
-,TRBV4-1,-,TRBJ2-3,TGCGCCAGCAGCCAACCGGGGTACAGCACAGATACGCAGTATTTT,CASSQPGYSTDTQYF
-,TRBV5-1,-,TRBJ2-7,TGCGCCAGCAGCTTGGTGTCGGAGGGGGCGCAACACGAGCAGTACTTC,CASSLVSEGAQHEQYF
-,TRBV10-1,-,TRBJ2-1,TGCGCCAGCACTCCGGGGGGTGGGGGGCGATTTCACAATGAGCAGTTCTTC,CASTPGGGGRFHNEQFF
TRBD2,TRBV10-3,once,TRBJ2-1,TGTGCCATCAGTGGCCTTACTAGCGGGAGGGCTGCCAATGAGCAGTTCTTC,CAISGLTSGRAANEQFF
-,TRBV6-1,-,TRBJ2-1,TGTGCCAGCAGCTTAATCGGACGGGACAATGAGCAGTTCTTC,CASSLIGRDNEQFF
-,TRBV5-1,once,TRBJ2-1,TGCGCCAGCAGCTTGGCCGGCCAGGGGCGGTCCGACAATGAGCAGTTCTTC,CASSLAGQGRSDNEQFF